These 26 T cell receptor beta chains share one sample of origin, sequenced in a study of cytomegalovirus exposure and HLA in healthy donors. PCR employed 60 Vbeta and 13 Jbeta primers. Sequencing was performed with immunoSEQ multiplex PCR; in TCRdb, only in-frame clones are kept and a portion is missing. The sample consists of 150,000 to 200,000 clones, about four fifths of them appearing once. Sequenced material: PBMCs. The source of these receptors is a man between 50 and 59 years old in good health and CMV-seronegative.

The CDR3 DNA reads as TGTGCCAGCAGCTCCGGACAGGGGAAAAGCTCCTACAATGAGCAGTTCTTC. Translation gives CASSSGQGKSSYNEQFF. This sequence joins TRBV11-2 and TRBJ2-1; 9 bases are a match to TRBD1. The J segment lost 0 bases and the V segment lost 4 bases, leaving 7 bases of the junction unmatched. Germline loops: CDR1 SGHAT, CDR2 FQNNGV. The CDR3 totals 17 residues.

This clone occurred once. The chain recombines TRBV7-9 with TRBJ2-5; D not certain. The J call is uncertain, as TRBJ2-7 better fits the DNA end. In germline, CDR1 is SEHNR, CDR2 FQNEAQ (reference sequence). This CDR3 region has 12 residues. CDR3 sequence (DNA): TGTGCCAGCAGTAACTTGAACTACGAGCAGTACTTC. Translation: CASSNLNYEQYF.

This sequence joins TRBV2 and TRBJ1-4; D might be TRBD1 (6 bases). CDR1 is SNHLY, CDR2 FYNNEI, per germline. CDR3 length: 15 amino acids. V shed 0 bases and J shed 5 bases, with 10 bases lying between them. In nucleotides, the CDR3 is TGTGCCAGCAGTGAAGCTGGACAGAGGAATGAAAAACTGTTTTTT. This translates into CASSEAGQRNEKLFF.

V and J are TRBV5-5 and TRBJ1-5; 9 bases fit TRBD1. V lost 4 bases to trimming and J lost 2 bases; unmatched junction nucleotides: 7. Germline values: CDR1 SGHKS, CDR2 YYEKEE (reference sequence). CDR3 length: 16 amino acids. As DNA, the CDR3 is TGTGCCAGCAGCCTCACAGGGGGCTTCCGCAATCAGCCCCAGCATTTT. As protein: CASSLTGGFRNQPQHF.

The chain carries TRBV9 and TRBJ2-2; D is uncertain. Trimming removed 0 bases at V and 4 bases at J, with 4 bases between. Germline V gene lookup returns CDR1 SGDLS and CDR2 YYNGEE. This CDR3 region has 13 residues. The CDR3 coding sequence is TGTGCCAGCAGCGTAGCCTCCACCGGGGAGCTGTTTTTT. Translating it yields CASSVASTGELFF.

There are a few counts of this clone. CDR3 coding DNA: TGTGCCAGCAGCGTAGCGAACTCAGGGAAAGATACGCAGTATTTT. It encodes CASSVANSGKDTQYF. The chain couples TRBV9 to TRBJ2-3, with D possibly TRBD1 on 5 matching bases. Trimming stripped 0 bases from V and 5 bases from J, with 13 bases between. The germline gives CDR1 SGDLS, CDR2 YYNGEE. The CDR3 has 15 residues.

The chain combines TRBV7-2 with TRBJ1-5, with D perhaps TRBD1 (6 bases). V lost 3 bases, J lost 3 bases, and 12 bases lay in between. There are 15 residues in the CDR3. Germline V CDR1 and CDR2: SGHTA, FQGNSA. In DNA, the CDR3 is TGTGCCAGCAGCTTGGAACAGGGATTCAATCAGCCCCAGCATTTT. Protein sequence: CASSLEQGFNQPQHF.

The CDR3 here is CASSLAGTGGTEAFF. CDR3 in DNA: TGTGCCAGCAGCTTAGCGGGGACAGGGGGCACTGAAGCTTTCTTT. The rearrangement links TRBV7-2 to TRBJ1-1, with 11 bases fitting TRBD1. CDR3 length: 15 amino acids. The germline V gene has CDR1 SGHTA and CDR2 FQGNSA. V shed 0 bases and J 4 bases; nucleotides not matched to a gene: 1. The full variable domain, rest sourced from reference TRBV7-2 and TRBJ1-1, is GAGVSQSPSNKVTEKGKDVELRCDPISGHTALYWYRQSLGQGLEFLIYFQGNSAPDKSGLPSDRFSAERTGGSVSTLTIQRTQQEDSAVYLCASSLAGTGGTEAFFGQGTRLTVV.

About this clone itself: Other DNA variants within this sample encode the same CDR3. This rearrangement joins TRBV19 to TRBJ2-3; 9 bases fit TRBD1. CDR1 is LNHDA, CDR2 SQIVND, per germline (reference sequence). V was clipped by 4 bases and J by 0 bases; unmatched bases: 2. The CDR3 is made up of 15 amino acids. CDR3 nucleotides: TGTGCCAGTAGTAGGGACAGGGCAAGCACAGATACGCAGTATTTT. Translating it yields CASSRDRASTDTQYF.

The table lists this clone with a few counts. DNA for the CDR3: TGTGCCAGCAGTTCACAGGGGGCTCTGGAAGCTTTCTTT. Residues: CASSSQGALEAFF. V usage is TRBV6-1 and J usage is TRBJ1-1, with 9 bases identical to TRBD1. Unmatched junction bases numbered 6, after V lost 5 bases and J lost 8 bases. This CDR3 region has 13 residues. Germline CDR1 is MNHNS and CDR2 is SASEGT.

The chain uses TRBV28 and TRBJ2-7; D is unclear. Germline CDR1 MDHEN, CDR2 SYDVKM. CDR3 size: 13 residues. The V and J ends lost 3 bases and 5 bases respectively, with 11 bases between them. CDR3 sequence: CASSFVRYHEQYF. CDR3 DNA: TGTGCCAGCAGTTTTGTCAGGTACCACGAGCAGTACTTC.

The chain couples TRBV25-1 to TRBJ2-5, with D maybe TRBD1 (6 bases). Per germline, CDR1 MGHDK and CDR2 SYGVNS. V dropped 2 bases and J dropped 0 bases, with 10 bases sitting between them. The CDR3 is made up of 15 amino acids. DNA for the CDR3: TGTGCCAGCAGTGAAGGGACAAGTTACCAAGAGACCCAGTACTTC. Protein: CASSEGTSYQETQYF.

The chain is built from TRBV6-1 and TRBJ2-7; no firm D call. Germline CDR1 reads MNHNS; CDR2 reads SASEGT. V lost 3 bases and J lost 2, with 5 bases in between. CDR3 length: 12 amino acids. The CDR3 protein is CASSDRAYEQYF. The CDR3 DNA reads TGTGCCAGCAGTGACCGCGCCTACGAGCAGTACTTC.

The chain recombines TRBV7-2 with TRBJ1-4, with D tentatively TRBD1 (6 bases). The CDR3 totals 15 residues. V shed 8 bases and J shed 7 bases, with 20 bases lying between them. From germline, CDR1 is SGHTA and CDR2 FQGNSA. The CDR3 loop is CASRNPSGGSEKLFF. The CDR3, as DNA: TGTGCCAGCCGAAACCCCTCGGGGGGCTCTGAAAAACTGTTTTTT.

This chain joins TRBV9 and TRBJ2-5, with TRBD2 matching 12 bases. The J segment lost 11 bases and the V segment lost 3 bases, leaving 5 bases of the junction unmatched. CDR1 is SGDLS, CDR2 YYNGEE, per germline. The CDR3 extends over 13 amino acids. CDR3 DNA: TGTGCCAGCAGCGCCCAACTAGCGGGGGGTCAGTACTTC. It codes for CASSAQLAGGQYF. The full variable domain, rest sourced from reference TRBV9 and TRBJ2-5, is DSGVTQTPKHLITATGQRVTLRCSPRSGDLSVYWYQQSLDQGLQFLIQYYNGEERAKGNILERFSAQQFPDLHSELNLSSLELGDSALYFCASSAQLAGGQYFGPGTRLLVL.

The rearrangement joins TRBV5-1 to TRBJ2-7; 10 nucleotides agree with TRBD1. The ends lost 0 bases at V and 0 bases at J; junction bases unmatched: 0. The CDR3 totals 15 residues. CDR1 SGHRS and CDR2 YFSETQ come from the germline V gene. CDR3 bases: TGCGCCAGCAGCTTGGGGGACAGGGGCTCCTACGAGCAGTACTTC. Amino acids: CASSLGDRGSYEQYF. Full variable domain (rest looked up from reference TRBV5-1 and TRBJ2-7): KAGVTQTPRYLIKTRGQQVTLSCSPISGHRSVSWYQQTPGQGLQFLFEYFSETQRNKGNFPGRFSGRQFSNSRSEMNVSTLELGDSALYLCASSLGDRGSYEQYFGPGTRLTVT.

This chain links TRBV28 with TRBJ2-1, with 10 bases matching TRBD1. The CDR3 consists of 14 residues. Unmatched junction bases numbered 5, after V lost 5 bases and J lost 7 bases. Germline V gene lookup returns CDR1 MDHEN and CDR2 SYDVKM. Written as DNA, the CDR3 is TGTGCCAGCAGTCGACGGACAGGGGGAAATGAGCAGTTCTTC. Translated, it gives CASSRRTGGNEQFF.

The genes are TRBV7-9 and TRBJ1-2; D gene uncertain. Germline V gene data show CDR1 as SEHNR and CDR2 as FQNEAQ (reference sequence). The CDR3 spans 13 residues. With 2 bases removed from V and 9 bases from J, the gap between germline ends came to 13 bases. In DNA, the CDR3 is TGTGCCAGCAGCTTATACGGGAACCATCGCTACACCTTC. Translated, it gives CASSLYGNHRYTF.

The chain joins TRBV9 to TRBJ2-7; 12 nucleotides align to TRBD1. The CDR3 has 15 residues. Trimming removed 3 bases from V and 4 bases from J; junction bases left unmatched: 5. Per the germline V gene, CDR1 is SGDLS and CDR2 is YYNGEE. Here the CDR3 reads CASSGGQGALYEQYF. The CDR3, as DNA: TGTGCCAGCAGCGGGGGACAGGGGGCCTTGTACGAGCAGTACTTC.

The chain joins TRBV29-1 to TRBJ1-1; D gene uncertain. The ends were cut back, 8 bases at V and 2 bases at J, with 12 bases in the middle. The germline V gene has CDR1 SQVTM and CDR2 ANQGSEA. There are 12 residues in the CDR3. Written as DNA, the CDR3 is TGCAGCTCCAAGAGGGTTAACACTGAAGCTTTCTTT. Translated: CSSKRVNTEAFF.

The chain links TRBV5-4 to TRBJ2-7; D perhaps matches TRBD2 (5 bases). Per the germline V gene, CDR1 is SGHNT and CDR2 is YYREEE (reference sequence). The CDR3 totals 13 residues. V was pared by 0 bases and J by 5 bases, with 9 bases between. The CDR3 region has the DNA TGTGCCAGCAGCTTGGCTAGCCCGCACGAGCAGTACTTC. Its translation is CASSLASPHEQYF.

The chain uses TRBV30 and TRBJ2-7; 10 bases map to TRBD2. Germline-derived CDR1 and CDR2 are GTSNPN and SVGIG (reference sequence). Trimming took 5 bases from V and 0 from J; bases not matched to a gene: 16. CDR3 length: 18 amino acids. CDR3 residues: CAWVVLLAGNEASYEQYF. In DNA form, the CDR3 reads TGTGCCTGGGTGGTCCTACTAGCGGGAAACGAAGCCTCCTACGAGCAGTACTTC.

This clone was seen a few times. The CDR3 bases are TGTGCCAGCAGCTTTGAAGGGGACACCGGGGAGCTGTTTTTT. This encodes CASSFEGDTGELFF. The V and J genes are TRBV5-5 and TRBJ2-2; a weak D match, TRBD1 (5 bases). V was clipped by 2 bases and J by 3 bases, with 8 bases between them. The CDR3 is 14 residues long. Per germline, CDR1 SGHKS and CDR2 YYEKEE (reference sequence).

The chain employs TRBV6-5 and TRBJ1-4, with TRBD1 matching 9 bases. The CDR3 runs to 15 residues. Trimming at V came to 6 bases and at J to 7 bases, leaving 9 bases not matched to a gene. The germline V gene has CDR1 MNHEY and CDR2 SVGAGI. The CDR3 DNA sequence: TGTGCCAGCAGGCCCTCCGGGACAGGGACTGAAAAACTGTTTTTT. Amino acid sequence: CASRPSGTGTEKLFF.

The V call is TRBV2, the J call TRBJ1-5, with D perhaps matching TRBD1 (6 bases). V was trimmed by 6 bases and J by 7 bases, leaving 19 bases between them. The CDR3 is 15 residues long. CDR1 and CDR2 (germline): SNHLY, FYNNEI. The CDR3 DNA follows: TGTGCCAGCAGGCCTCCAGGGGCCGTCTTCCAGCCCCAGCATTTT. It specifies CASRPPGAVFQPQHF.

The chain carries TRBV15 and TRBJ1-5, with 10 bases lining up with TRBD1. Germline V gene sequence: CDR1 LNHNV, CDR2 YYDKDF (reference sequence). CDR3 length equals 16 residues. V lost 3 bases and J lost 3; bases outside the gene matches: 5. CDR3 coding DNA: TGTGCCACCAGCAGGGGACAGGGGATAGACAATCAGCCCCAGCATTTT. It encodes CATSRGQGIDNQPQHF.